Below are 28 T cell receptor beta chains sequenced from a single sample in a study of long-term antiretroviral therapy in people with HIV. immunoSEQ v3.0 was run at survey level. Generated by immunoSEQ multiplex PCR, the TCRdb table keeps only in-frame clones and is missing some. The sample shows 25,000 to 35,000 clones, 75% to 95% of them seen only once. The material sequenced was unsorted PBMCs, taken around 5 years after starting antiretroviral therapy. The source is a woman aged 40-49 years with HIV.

For the CDR3, the DNA is TGTGCCAGCAGCTCCGGGGCTCGGGGCTACAATGAGCAGTTCTTC. It encodes CASSSGARGYNEQFF. This rearrangement joins TRBV11-2 to TRBJ2-1; D may correspond to TRBD1 or TRBD2 (5 bases each). CDR3 length: 15 amino acids. With 4 bases removed from V and 3 bases from J, the gap between germline ends came to 13 bases. CDR1 is SGHAT, CDR2 FQNNGV, per germline.

The CDR3 loop is CASTGTDYEQYF. The CDR3, as DNA: TGTGCCAGTACAGGCACCGACTACGAGCAGTACTTC. The rearrangement links TRBV19 to TRBJ2-7; no reliable D call. V dropped 7 bases and J dropped 3 bases, with 10 bases sitting between them. This CDR3 is built from 12 residues. The germline gives CDR1 LNHDA, CDR2 SQIVND (reference sequence).

CDR3 in DNA: TGTGCCAGCAATCCTTTAGGGACAGGGCTAGGCTATGGCTACACCTTC. This encodes CASNPLGTGLGYGYTF. The chain employs TRBV27 and TRBJ1-2, with TRBD1 identical over 9 bases. Germline V gives CDR1 MNHEY, CDR2 SMNVEV (reference sequence). CDR3 length: 16 amino acids. The ends lost 7 bases at V and 4 bases at J; junction bases unmatched: 13.

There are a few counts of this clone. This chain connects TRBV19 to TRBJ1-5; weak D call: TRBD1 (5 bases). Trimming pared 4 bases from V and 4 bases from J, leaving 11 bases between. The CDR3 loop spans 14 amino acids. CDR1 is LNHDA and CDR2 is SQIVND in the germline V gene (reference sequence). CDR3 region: CASSREQGNQPQHF. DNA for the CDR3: TGTGCCAGTAGTAGAGAGCAGGGAAATCAGCCCCAGCATTTT.

CDR3 amino acids: CASSGLAREQYF. The CDR3 DNA sequence: TGTGCCAGCAGCGGACTAGCGCGAGAGCAGTACTTC. The chain carries TRBV6-1 and TRBJ2-7, with 9 bases matching TRBD2. There are 12 residues in the CDR3. V gave up 6 bases and J gave up 7 bases; unmatched junction bases: 4. Germline V gene lookup returns CDR1 MNHNS and CDR2 SASEGT.

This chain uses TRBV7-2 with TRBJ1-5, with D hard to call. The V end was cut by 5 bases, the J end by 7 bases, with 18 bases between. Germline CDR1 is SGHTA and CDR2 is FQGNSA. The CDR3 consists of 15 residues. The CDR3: CASSQNTGTMQPQHF. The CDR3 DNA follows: TGTGCCAGCAGCCAAAATACCGGAACAATGCAGCCCCAGCATTTT.

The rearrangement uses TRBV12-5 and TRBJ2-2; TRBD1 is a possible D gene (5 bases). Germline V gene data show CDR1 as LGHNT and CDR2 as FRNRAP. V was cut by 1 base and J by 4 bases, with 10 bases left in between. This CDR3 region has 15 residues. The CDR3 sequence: CASGLGQPFTGELFF. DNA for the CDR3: TGTGCTAGTGGTTTGGGACAGCCATTCACCGGGGAGCTGTTTTTT.

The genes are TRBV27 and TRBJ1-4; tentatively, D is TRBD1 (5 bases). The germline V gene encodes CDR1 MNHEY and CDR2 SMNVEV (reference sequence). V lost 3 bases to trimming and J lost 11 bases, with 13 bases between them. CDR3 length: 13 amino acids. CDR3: CASSLVLGVKLFF. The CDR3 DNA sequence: TGTGCCAGCAGTTTGGTTCTAGGGGTCAAACTGTTTTTT.

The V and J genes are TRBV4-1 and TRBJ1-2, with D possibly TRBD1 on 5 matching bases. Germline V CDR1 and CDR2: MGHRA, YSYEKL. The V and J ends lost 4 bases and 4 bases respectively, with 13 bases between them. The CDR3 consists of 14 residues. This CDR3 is CASSRDQATYGYTF. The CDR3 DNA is TGCGCCAGCAGCCGGGACCAAGCGACCTATGGCTACACCTTC.

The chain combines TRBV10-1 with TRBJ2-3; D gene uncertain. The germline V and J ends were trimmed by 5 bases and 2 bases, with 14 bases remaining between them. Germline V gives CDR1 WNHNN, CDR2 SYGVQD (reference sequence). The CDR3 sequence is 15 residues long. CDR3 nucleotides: TGCGCCAGCAGTCCCTCTCCTTCCCCCACAGATACGCAGTATTTT. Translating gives CASSPSPSPTDTQYF.

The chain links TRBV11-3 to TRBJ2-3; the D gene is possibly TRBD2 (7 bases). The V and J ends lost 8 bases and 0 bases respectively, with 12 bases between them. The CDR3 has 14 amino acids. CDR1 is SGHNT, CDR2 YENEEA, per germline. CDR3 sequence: CASDGGPSTDTQYF. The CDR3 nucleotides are TGTGCCAGCGACGGGGGGCCTAGCACAGATACGCAGTATTTT.

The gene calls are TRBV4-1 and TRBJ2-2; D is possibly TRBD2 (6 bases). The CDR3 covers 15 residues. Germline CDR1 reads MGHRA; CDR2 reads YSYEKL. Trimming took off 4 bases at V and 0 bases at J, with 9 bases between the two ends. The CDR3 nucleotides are TGCGCCAGCAGCCCACGGGGGACGAACACCGGGGAGCTGTTTTTT. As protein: CASSPRGTNTGELFF.

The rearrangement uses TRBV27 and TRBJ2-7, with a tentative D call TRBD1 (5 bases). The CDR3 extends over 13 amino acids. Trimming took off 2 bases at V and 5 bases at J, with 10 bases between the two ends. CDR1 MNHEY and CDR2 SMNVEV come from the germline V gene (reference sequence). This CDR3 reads CASSLRTTHEQYF. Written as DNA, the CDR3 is TGTGCCAGCAGTTTAAGGACAACCCACGAGCAGTACTTC.

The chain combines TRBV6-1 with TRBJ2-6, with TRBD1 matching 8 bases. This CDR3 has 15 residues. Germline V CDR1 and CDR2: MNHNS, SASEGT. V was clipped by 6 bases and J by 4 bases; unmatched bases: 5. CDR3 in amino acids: CASSTGGFGANVLTF. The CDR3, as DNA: TGTGCCAGCAGCACAGGGGGGTTCGGGGCCAACGTCCTGACTTTC.

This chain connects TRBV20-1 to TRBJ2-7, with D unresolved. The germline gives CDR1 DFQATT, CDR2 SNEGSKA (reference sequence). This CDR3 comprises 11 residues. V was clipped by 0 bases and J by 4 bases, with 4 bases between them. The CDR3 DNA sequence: TGCAGTGCTAGAGACATGTACGAGCAGTACTTC. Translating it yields CSARDMYEQYF.

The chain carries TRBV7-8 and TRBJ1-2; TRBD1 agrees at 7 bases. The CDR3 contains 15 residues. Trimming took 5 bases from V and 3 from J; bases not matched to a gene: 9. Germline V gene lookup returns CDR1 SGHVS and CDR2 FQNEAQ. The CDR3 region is CASSPYRGGDYGYTF. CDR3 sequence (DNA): TGTGCCAGCAGCCCCTACAGGGGCGGCGACTATGGCTACACCTTC.

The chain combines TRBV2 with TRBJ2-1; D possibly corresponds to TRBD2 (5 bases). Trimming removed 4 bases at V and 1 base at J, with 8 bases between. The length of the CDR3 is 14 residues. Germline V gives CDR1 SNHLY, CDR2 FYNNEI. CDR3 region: CASSVTRSYNEQFF. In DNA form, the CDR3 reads TGTGCCAGCAGTGTAACTAGATCCTACAATGAGCAGTTCTTC.

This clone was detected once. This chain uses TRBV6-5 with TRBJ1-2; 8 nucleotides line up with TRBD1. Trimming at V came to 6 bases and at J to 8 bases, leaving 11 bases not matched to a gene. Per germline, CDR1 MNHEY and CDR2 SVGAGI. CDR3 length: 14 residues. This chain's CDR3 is CASRPDRGIYGYTF. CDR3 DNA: TGTGCCAGCAGACCCGACAGGGGAATTTACGGCTACACCTTC.

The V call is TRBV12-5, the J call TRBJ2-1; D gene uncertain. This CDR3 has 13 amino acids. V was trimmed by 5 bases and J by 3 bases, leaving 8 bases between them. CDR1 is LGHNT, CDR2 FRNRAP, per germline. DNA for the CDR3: TGTGCTAGTGGTCCCTCAGACTACAATGAGCAGTTCTTC. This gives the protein CASGPSDYNEQFF. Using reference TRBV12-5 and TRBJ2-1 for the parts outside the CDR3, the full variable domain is DARVTQTPRHKVTEMGQEVTMRCQPILGHNTVFWYRQTMMQGLELLAYFRNRAPLDDSGMPKDRFSAEMPDATLATLKIQPSEPRDSAVYFCASGPSDYNEQFFGPGTRLTVL.

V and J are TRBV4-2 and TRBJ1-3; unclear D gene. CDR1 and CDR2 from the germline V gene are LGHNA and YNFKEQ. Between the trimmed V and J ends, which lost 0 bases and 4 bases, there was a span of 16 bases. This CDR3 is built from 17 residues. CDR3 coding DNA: TGTGCCAGCAGCCAAGATCCCACTGCCCGAAGGGGAAACACCATATATTTT. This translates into CASSQDPTARRGNTIYF.

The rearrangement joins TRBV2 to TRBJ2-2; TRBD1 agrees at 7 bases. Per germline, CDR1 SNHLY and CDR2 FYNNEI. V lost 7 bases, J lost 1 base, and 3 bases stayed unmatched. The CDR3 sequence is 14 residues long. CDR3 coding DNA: TGTGCCAGCAACGACAGGGTGAACACCGGGGAGCTGTTTTTT. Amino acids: CASNDRVNTGELFF.

In DNA, the CDR3 is TGTGCCAGCAGCTTGGTACAGGGAGGATTAAGCAATCAGCCCCAGCATTTT. Translating it yields CASSLVQGGLSNQPQHF. This chain joins TRBV5-6 and TRBJ1-5; TRBD1 is a possible D gene (6 bases). The CDR3 loop spans 17 amino acids. Trimming pared 0 bases from V and 1 base from J, leaving 14 bases between. CDR1 and CDR2 from the germline V gene are SGHDT and YYEEEE.

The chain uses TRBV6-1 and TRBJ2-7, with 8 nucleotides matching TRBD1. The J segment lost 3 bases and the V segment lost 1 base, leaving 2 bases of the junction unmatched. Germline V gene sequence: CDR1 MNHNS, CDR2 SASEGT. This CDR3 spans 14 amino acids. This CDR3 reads CASSEVGQGYEQYF. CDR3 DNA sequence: TGTGCCAGCAGTGAAGTCGGACAGGGCTACGAGCAGTACTTC.

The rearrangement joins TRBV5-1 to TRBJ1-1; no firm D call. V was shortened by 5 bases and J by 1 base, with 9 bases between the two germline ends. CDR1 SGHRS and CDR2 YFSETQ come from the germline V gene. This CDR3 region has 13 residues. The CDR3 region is CASRLGENTEAFF. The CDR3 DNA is TGCGCCAGCAGACTCGGGGAGAACACTGAAGCTTTCTTT. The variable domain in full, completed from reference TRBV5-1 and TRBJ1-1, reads KAGVTQTPRYLIKTRGQQVTLSCSPISGHRSVSWYQQTPGQGLQFLFEYFSETQRNKGNFPGRFSGRQFSNSRSEMNVSTLELGDSALYLCASRLGENTEAFFGQGTRLTVV.

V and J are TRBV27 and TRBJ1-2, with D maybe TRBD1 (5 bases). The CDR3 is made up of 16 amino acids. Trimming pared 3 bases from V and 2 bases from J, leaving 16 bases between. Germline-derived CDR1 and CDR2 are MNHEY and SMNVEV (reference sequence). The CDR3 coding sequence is TGTGCCAGCAGTTTCGCATGGGACGGACCGAACTATGGCTACACCTTC. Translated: CASSFAWDGPNYGYTF.

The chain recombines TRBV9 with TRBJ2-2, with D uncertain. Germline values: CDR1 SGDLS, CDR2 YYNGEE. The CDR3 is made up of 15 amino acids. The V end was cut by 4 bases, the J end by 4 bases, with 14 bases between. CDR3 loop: CASSSSKRPTGELFF. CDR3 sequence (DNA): TGTGCCAGCAGCTCCTCGAAGAGGCCCACCGGGGAGCTGTTTTTT.

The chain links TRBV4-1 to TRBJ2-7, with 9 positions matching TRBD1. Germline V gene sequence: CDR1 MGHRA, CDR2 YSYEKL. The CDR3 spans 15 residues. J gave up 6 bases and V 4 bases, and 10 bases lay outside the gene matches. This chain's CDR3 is CASSRTGTGLSEQYF. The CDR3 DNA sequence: TGCGCCAGCAGCCGCACCGGGACAGGGTTATCCGAGCAGTACTTC.

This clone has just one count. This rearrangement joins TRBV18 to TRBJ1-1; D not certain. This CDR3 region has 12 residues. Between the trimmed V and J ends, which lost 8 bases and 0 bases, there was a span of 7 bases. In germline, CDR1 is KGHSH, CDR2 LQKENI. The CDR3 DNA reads TGTGCCAGCGGGGTGGTGAACACTGAAGCTTTCTTT. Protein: CASGVVNTEAFF.